This T cell receptor (beta chain) was recorded in a study of shared T cell receptors in the human thymus. The CDR3 length is 16 residues. Germline-derived CDR1 and CDR2 are GTSNPN and SVGIG (reference sequence). V shed 3 bases and J 3 bases; nucleotides not matched to a gene: 10. Using immunoSEQ multiplex PCR, the repertoire was profiled, and TCRdb retains in-frame clones only, with some absent. The sample lists a few hundred thousand clones, roughly 94% occurring once. The source of this sequence is a human donor. The material sequenced was thymocytes. The chain employs TRBV30 and TRBJ2-3; 9 positions match TRBD2. The CDR3, as DNA: TGTGCCTGGAGCCGGGGCGGGAGGGGAGGTACAGATACGCAGTATTTT. Protein product: CAWSRGGRGGTDTQYF.